Shown below are 17 T cell receptor beta chains from a single sample sequenced in a study of T cell changes during pregnancy in multiple sclerosis. Libraries were prepared by immunoSEQ multiplex PCR; TCRdb keeps only in-frame clonotypes and omits some of them. The profile shows roughly 48,000 clones, 85% to 95% of them singletons. The material was CD4+ T cells from peripheral blood mononuclear cells, obtained in the second trimester of pregnancy. The receptors here all came from a female donor in good health, enrolled as a control in a pregnancy study.

The chain is built from TRBV2 and TRBJ1-5; D remains ambiguous. The CDR3 covers 12 residues. From germline, CDR1 is SNHLY and CDR2 FYNNEI. V lost 7 bases and J lost 6, with 10 bases in between. CDR3 loop: CASKIGSQPQHF. CDR3 nucleotide sequence: TGTGCCAGCAAAATCGGGAGTCAGCCCCAGCATTTT.

The sample holds one count of this clone. The chain couples TRBV5-1 to TRBJ2-2; a possible D gene is TRBD2 (5 bases). From germline, CDR1 is SGHRS and CDR2 YFSETQ. V was clipped by 1 base and J by 6 bases, with 13 bases between them. This CDR3 region has 15 residues. The CDR3 nucleotides are TGCGCCAGCAGCTTGACTGGCGGGTTCGCCGGGGAGCTGTTTTTT. Protein: CASSLTGGFAGELFF.

The rearrangement links TRBV2 to TRBJ2-6; 7 nucleotides agree with TRBD2. V shed 5 bases, J shed 1 base, and the junction held 5 bases outside the gene matches. The length of the CDR3 is 16 residues. Germline-derived CDR1 and CDR2 are SNHLY and FYNNEI. CDR3 loop: CASSWDGRSGANVLTF. CDR3 sequence (DNA): TGTGCCAGCAGTTGGGACGGGAGGTCTGGGGCCAACGTCCTGACTTTC.

The chain employs TRBV28 and TRBJ1-2, with a weak D call TRBD1 (6 bases). V was pared by 4 bases and J by 8 bases, with 11 bases between. Germline CDR1 MDHEN, CDR2 SYDVKM. CDR3 length equals 12 residues. CDR3 region: CASSYSGDGYTF. DNA of the CDR3: TGTGCCAGCAGTTACTCAGGGGACGGCTACACCTTC.

The chain employs TRBV18 and TRBJ1-3; 7 bases align to TRBD1. V trimming: 6 bases; J trimming: 1 base; junction bases outside the gene matches: 9. Looked up from germline, CDR1 is KGHSH and CDR2 is LQKENI. The length of the CDR3 is 16 residues. This CDR3 reads CASSNLGGASGNTIYF. The CDR3 DNA sequence: TGTGCCAGCTCTAACCTAGGGGGCGCATCTGGAAACACCATATATTTT.

This sequence joins TRBV9 and TRBJ2-1; possibly TRBD1 for D (5 bases). Germline V gene sequence: CDR1 SGDLS, CDR2 YYNGEE. V dropped 0 bases and J dropped 3 bases, with 10 bases sitting between them. The CDR3 has 15 amino acids. The CDR3 region has the DNA TGTGCCAGCAGCGTAGCAGGGATGCTCTACAATGAGCAGTTCTTC. Protein: CASSVAGMLYNEQFF.

In this sample, this clone turned up a few times. The rearrangement joins TRBV7-9 to TRBJ1-1, with no clear D. Trimming took off 3 bases at V and 5 bases at J, with 13 bases between the two ends. The CDR3 runs to 14 residues. Germline-derived CDR1 and CDR2 are SEHNR and FQNEAQ (reference sequence). The CDR3 coding sequence is TGTGCCAGCAGCTTGGCGGCAGTAGAAACTGAAGCTTTCTTT. Translating gives CASSLAAVETEAFF. Full variable domain (remainder filled in from reference TRBV7-9 and TRBJ1-1): DTGVSQNPRHKITKRGQNVTFRCDPISEHNRLYWYRQTLGQGPEFLTYFQNEAQLEKSRLLSDRFSAERPKGSFSTLEIQRTEQGDSAMYLCASSLAAVETEAFFGQGTRLTVV.

The V gene is TRBV15, the J gene TRBJ1-2; tentative D call: TRBD1 (6 bases). V gave up 0 bases and J gave up 6 bases, with 8 bases separating them. Germline CDR1 reads LNHNV; CDR2 reads YYDKDF (reference sequence). This CDR3 has 13 residues. CDR3 in amino acids: CATSREGAHGYTF. Written as DNA, the CDR3 is TGTGCCACCAGCAGAGAGGGGGCCCATGGCTACACCTTC.

About this clone itself: This same CDR3 is encoded by further DNA sequences in the sample. This chain joins TRBV9 and TRBJ2-7; TRBD1 aligns across 9 bases. The V segment lost 4 bases and the J segment 4 bases; nucleotides outside the gene matches: 6. Germline values: CDR1 SGDLS, CDR2 YYNGEE. The CDR3 is made up of 14 amino acids. CDR3 region: CASSRGQGSYEQYF. CDR3 in DNA: TGTGCCAGCAGCAGGGGACAGGGATCGTACGAGCAGTACTTC. The full variable domain, completed using reference TRBV9 and TRBJ2-7, is DSGVTQTPKHLITATGQRVTLRCSPRSGDLSVYWYQQSLDQGLQFLIQYYNGEERAKGNILERFSAQQFPDLHSELNLSSLELGDSALYFCASSRGQGSYEQYFGPGTRLTVT.

V gene TRBV28 combines with J gene TRBJ1-4; no clear D. In germline, CDR1 is MDHEN, CDR2 SYDVKM. This CDR3 has 14 amino acids. V was pared by 4 bases and J by 3 bases, with 9 bases between. CDR3 amino acids: CASSSFGANEKLFF. The CDR3 DNA follows: TGTGCCAGCAGTTCCTTCGGGGCTAATGAAAAACTGTTTTTT.

The chain carries TRBV6-1 and TRBJ1-5; D is undetermined. Per germline, CDR1 MNHNS and CDR2 SASEGT. V was trimmed by 0 bases and J by 6 bases, leaving 9 bases between them. The CDR3 runs to 14 residues. DNA for the CDR3: TGTGCCAGCAGTGAAGCCTGGAGGGTTCAGCCCCAGCATTTT. This sequence encodes CASSEAWRVQPQHF.

The chain links TRBV10-3 to TRBJ2-1; 11 bases agree with TRBD1. Germline loops: CDR1 ENHRY, CDR2 SYGVKD. After removal of 3 bases from V and 7 bases from J, the junction contained 14 bases not matched to a gene. The CDR3 covers 18 residues. The DNA for the CDR3 is TGTGCCATCAGTGACCGCGCCACCGGGACAGGGGGTTTTAATGAGCAGTTCTTC. It codes for CAISDRATGTGGFNEQFF.

The genes are TRBV18 and TRBJ1-2; 9 positions agree with TRBD1. There are 15 residues in the CDR3. Trimming at V came to 3 bases and at J to 6 bases, leaving 8 bases not matched to a gene. Looked up from germline, CDR1 is KGHSH and CDR2 is LQKENI. This CDR3 is CASSPLDRGGHGYTF. The DNA for the CDR3 is TGTGCCAGCTCACCCCTGGACAGGGGAGGACATGGCTACACCTTC. The whole variable domain, filled in from reference TRBV18 and TRBJ1-2, reads NAGVMQNPRHLVRRRGQEARLRCSPMKGHSHVYWYRQLPEEGLKFMVYLQKENIIDESGMPKERFSAEFPKEGPSILRIQQVVRGDSAAYFCASSPLDRGGHGYTFGSGTRLTVV.

The rearrangement uses TRBV7-9 and TRBJ1-3; D not certain. The CDR3 extends over 18 amino acids. Germline values: CDR1 SEHNR, CDR2 FQNEAQ (reference sequence). V shed 5 bases and J shed 0 bases, with 20 bases lying between them. The CDR3 is CASSPLRGQKHSGNTIYF. The CDR3 region has the DNA TGTGCCAGCAGCCCGCTACGTGGGCAGAAGCACTCTGGAAACACCATATATTTT.

The J gene is TRBJ2-5, the V gene TRBV7-8, with D perhaps TRBD1 (6 bases). V was trimmed by 2 bases and J by 5 bases, leaving 15 bases between them. CDR3 size: 15 residues. The germline V gene encodes CDR1 SGHVS and CDR2 FQNEAQ. DNA of the CDR3: TGTGCCAGCAGCTTATACAGGGTGAAGGAGGAGACCCAGTACTTC. Encoded protein: CASSLYRVKEETQYF.

The V gene is TRBV5-6, the J gene TRBJ2-7, with D tentatively TRBD2 (6 bases). There are 13 residues in the CDR3. Deletions cut 1 base from V and 2 bases from J, with 7 bases between. CDR1 SGHDT and CDR2 YYEEEE come from the germline V gene. The CDR3 region is CASSLSSAYEQYF. CDR3 bases: TGTGCCAGCAGCTTGTCTAGCGCCTACGAGCAGTACTTC.

The chain employs TRBV6-5 and TRBJ1-1, with 7 bases fitting TRBD1. The J segment lost 1 base and the V segment lost 6 bases, leaving 5 bases of the junction unmatched. The CDR3 has 14 residues. Germline loops: CDR1 MNHEY, CDR2 SVGAGI. As DNA, the CDR3 is TGTGCCAGCAGATCAGGGGGTAGGAACACTGAAGCTTTCTTT. This codes for CASRSGGRNTEAFF.